This TCR beta chain originates from a study of CD8+CD57+ T cells in acquired aplastic anemia. Study-wide findings and caveats: Found in both controls and patients were twenty-nine CD8+ CDR3 sequences.

Patients chosen for sequencing had CD8+CD57+ cells that had expanded, as shown by flow cytometry. Germline CDR1 is SSHAT and CDR2 is FNYEAQ (reference sequence). The CDR3 extends over 13 amino acids. CDR3 and TCR beta VDJ profiling relied on a genomic DNA template. TCRdb re-called the reads through MiXCR, storing one row per CDR3 protein. Among some 160,000 distinct CDR3 sequences listed, more than 45% were seen once. About this clonotype itself: The antigen is undetermined. At one boundary the junction diverges from the germline segment, which might be a read error.

This clonotype was sampled from a human donor with aplastic anemia. This chain uses TRBV7-7 with TRBJ2-5; no clear D gene. Sequenced sample: sorted CD4+, CD8+, or CD8+CD57+ T cells (not recorded which) from PBMCs. The CDR3 nucleotides are TGTGCTAGCAGCTTAAGTATTAAGGAGACCCAGTACTTC. Its protein product is CASSLSIKETQYF.